The source of this TCR beta chain is a study of blood T cell repertoires in COVID-19. Study background: Whether acute or convalescent, the COVID-19 samples came from the United States, Italy and Spain.

Authors' methods: Reference gene primer amplification yielded estimated nucleated cell counts. The assay was immunoSEQ multiplex PCR, and TCRdb's table has in-frame clones only and misses some. The DNA gave D and trimming, while V, J and clone size come from that table. In the table there are about 240,000 clones, about nine tenths of which are singletons. V lost 9 bases, J lost 0 bases, and 6 bases lay in between. Germline assignment: CDR1 MNHEY and CDR2 SVGAGI. This CDR3 is 12 amino acids long. The receptor was isolated from a man in his fifties or sixties with acute or convalescent COVID-19. The sample taken for sequencing was peripheral blood. This rearrangement joins TRBV6-5 to TRBJ1-5; D remains ambiguous. As DNA, the CDR3 is TGTGCCAGTAAAAATAGCAATCAGCCCCAGCATTTT. Encoded protein: CASKNSNQPQHF.